The sample holds a few counts of the clone carrying this TCR beta chain. TCRdb re-derived calls from the RT-PCR reads in MiXCR, one entry per CDR3 protein. The data hold over 200,000 distinct CDR3 sequences, with around 41% observed a single time. CDR1 is SGHTA and CDR2 is FQGNSA in the germline V gene. This CDR3 spans 15 amino acids. V dropped 1 base and J dropped 5 bases, with 14 bases sitting between them. The data are from a study of patients and donors after allogeneic stem cell transplantation. This chain uses TRBV7-2 with TRBJ1-1; D remains ambiguous. This TCR was sampled from a human donor who was either an allogeneic HSCT recipient or a stem cell or donor lymphocyte infusion donor (not recorded which). It is not recorded whose cells these are; they may come from a transplant donor. What was sequenced was blood, either unsorted or a sorted T cell fraction (not recorded which). The CDR3 is CASSLVVGRRTEAFF. The CDR3 region has the DNA TGTGCCAGCAGCTTAGTGGTGGGGAGAAGGACTGAAGCTTTCTTT.